This T cell receptor beta chain was captured in a study of CD8 T cells in ankylosing spondylitis. The CDR3 totals 14 residues. Trimming at V came to 6 bases and at J to 3 bases, leaving 7 bases not matched to a gene. The germline gives CDR1 SQVTM, CDR2 ANQGSEA. Findings and limits, study-wide: Typical of ankylosing spondylitis blood, it appeared, was a TCR beta motif of eight highly homologous variants.

For this clonotype: Its antigen remains unknown.

TCRdb fed the 5' RACE reads into MiXCR, producing one record per CDR3 protein. The repertoire holds under 550,000 distinct CDR3 sequences, with more than 25% as singletons. The receptor was isolated from a male donor with ankylosing spondylitis. Sequenced material: blood, either unsorted or a sorted T cell fraction (not recorded which). This chain joins TRBV29-1 and TRBJ1-2; 10 nucleotides agree with TRBD1. The CDR3, as DNA: TGCAGCGTGACCGGACAGGGGGGATACTATGGCTACACCTTC. Amino acid sequence: CSVTGQGGYYGYTF.